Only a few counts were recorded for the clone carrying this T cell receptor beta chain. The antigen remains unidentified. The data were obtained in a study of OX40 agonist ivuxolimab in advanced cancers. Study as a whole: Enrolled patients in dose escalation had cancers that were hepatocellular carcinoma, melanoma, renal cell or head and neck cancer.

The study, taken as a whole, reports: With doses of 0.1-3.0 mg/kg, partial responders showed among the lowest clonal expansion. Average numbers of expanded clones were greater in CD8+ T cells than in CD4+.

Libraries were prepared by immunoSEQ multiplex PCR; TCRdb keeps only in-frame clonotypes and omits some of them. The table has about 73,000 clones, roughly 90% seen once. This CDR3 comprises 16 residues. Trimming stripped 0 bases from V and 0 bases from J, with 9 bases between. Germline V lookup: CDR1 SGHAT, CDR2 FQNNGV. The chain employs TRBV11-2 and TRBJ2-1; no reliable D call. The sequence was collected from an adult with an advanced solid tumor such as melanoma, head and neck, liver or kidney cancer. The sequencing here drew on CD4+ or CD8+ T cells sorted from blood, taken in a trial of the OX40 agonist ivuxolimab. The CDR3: CASSLDPESSYNEQFF. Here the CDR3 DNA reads TGTGCCAGCAGCTTAGATCCCGAGAGCTCCTACAATGAGCAGTTCTTC.